The entry below gives a single TCR beta chain sequence along with its context. This entry comes from a study of OX40 agonist ivuxolimab in advanced cancers. Germline trimming cut 6 bases from V and 2 bases from J; bases unmatched to any gene: 10. Germline-derived CDR1 and CDR2 are MRHNA and SNTAGT. The CDR3 covers 16 residues. Only in-frame clones appear in the TCRdb table, and some are missing; sequencing was by immunoSEQ multiplex PCR. The sample yields over 8,500 clones, around 79% seen once. The sample here was CD4+ or CD8+ T cells sorted from blood, taken in a trial of the OX40 agonist ivuxolimab. This TCR was sampled from an adult with an advanced solid tumor such as melanoma, head and neck, liver or kidney cancer. This chain links TRBV6-4 with TRBJ1-2, with 9 bases that match TRBD1. The DNA of the CDR3 is TGTGCCAGCAGCCCTGTAACTGGGACAGGGAACTATGGCTACACCTTC. Its translation is CASSPVTGTGNYGYTF.